A selection of T cell receptor beta chains follows, all from one sample in a study of CD8+ T cells in alopecia areata. Assay used: immunoSEQ multiplex PCR; TCRdb lists only in-frame clones, some missing. The sample has about 160,000 clones; around 59% are singletons. The sequencing used CD4+ T cells sorted from blood, collected at week 24, from a patient treated with tofacitinib. The receptors derive from a human donor with alopecia areata. CDR3s include the opening cysteine and the closing phenylalanine or tryptophan. Fields, in order: CDR3 protein, CDR3 DNA, J gene, V gene, D gene, clone size. D genes are given only for firm matches. Size values are once, few and many counts, or a class for expanded clones, and some rows have none.

CSVQTGAYEQYF,TGCAGCGTTCAAACAGGGGCTTACGAGCAGTACTTC,TRBJ2-7,TRBV29-1,TRBD1,once
CASSTTVPNYGYTF,TGTGCCAGCAGCACGACAGTGCCTAACTATGGCTACACCTTC,TRBJ1-2,TRBV7-9,-,-
CATRTGIQETQYF,TGTGCCACCCGCACAGGGATACAAGAGACCCAGTACTTC,TRBJ2-5,TRBV6-1,-,few
CASSLRGQVNYGYTF,TGTGCCAGCAGCTTAAGGGGACAGGTTAACTATGGCTACACCTTC,TRBJ1-2,TRBV7-8,TRBD1,-
CSPGSPTEAFF,TGCAGCCCTGGGAGCCCCACTGAAGCTTTCTTT,TRBJ1-1,TRBV29-1,-,-
CASSGGTGRQETQYF,TGTGCCAGCAGTGGAGGGACAGGCCGCCAAGAGACCCAGTACTTC,TRBJ2-5,TRBV2,TRBD1,-
CASTPGTGVFNEQFF,TGTGCCAGCACACCCGGGACAGGGGTATTCAATGAGCAGTTCTTC,TRBJ2-1,TRBV6-5,TRBD1,few
CASSLLDSYNEQFF,TGTGCCAGCAGCTTACTGGACTCGTACAATGAGCAGTTCTTC,TRBJ2-1,TRBV7-9,-,-
CAALGPMQETQYF,TGTGCCGCCCTGGGTCCAATGCAAGAGACCCAGTACTTC,TRBJ2-5,TRBV28,-,many
CAWSTDRDYGYTF,TGTGCCTGGAGCACGGACAGGGACTATGGCTACACCTTC,TRBJ1-2,TRBV30,TRBD1,-
CASSPRGEKLFF,TGTGCCAGCAGTCCGAGGGGGGAAAAACTGTTTTTT,TRBJ1-4,TRBV5-6,-,-
CSVQQGPYNSPLHF,TGCAGCGTTCAACAGGGCCCCTATAATTCACCCCTCCACTTT,TRBJ1-6,TRBV29-1,-,-
CASSPRKELNSPLHF,TGTGCCAGCTCACCACGCAAGGAACTTAATTCACCCCTCCACTTT,TRBJ1-6,TRBV18,-,-
CSVEGGMNTEAFF,TGCAGCGTTGAGGGGGGGATGAACACTGAAGCTTTCTTT,TRBJ1-1,TRBV29-1,-,-
CASTGQGGQETQYF,TGTGCCAGCACAGGGCAGGGAGGACAAGAGACCCAGTACTTC,TRBJ2-5,TRBV2,-,-
CASSWGGQPQHF,TGTGCCAGTAGTTGGGGGGGTCAGCCCCAGCATTTT,TRBJ1-5,TRBV19,-,-
CASSQPDSPLHF,TGTGCCAGCTCACAACCAGACTCACCCCTCCACTTT,TRBJ1-6,TRBV18,-,-
CASETVNSPLHF,TGTGCCAGCGAAACCGTAAATTCACCCCTCCACTTT,TRBJ1-6,TRBV6-1,-,-
CASGVTGRAKYGYTF,TGTGCCAGCGGGGTAACAGGGCGGGCAAAGTATGGCTACACCTTC,TRBJ1-2,TRBV27,-,once
CAWSVRDTNLYF,TGTGCCTGGAGTGTACGGGACACCAACCTTTACTTC,TRBJ2-4,TRBV30,-,-
CASSQARTGNYGYTF,TGTGCCAGCTCACAAGCCCGGACAGGGAACTATGGCTACACCTTC,TRBJ1-2,TRBV18,TRBD1,few
CAWSVRQGSNSPLHF,TGTGCCTGGAGTGTACGACAGGGAAGTAATTCACCCCTCCACTTT,TRBJ1-6,TRBV30,TRBD1,-
CASSHRQGASNQPQHF,TGCGCCAGCAGTCATAGACAGGGGGCTAGCAATCAGCCCCAGCATTTT,TRBJ1-5,TRBV23-1,TRBD1,-
CASSYASGTLHF,TGTGCCAGCAGTTACGCTTCGGGGACCCTCCACTTT,TRBJ1-6,TRBV6-5,-,few
CSVRGLAGENEQFF,TGCAGCGTTCGCGGCCTAGCGGGGGAGAATGAGCAGTTCTTC,TRBJ2-1,TRBV29-1,TRBD2,-
CASSLGARNKDEQYF,TGCGCCAGCAGCTTGGGGGCCCGGAACAAGGACGAGCAGTACTTC,TRBJ2-7,TRBV5-1,-,-
CASKGFGNQPQHF,TGTGCCAGCAAGGGTTTCGGCAATCAGCCCCAGCATTTT,TRBJ1-5,TRBV5-8,-,-
CASSVILPDTQYF,TGTGCCAGCAGCGTAATCCTCCCAGATACGCAGTATTTT,TRBJ2-3,TRBV9,-,-
CSVDRHNEQFF,TGCAGCGTTGATCGACACAATGAGCAGTTCTTC,TRBJ2-1,TRBV29-1,-,-
CAWSVSPRGDEKLFF,TGTGCCTGGAGTGTATCGCCCAGGGGGGACGAAAAACTGTTTTTT,TRBJ1-4,TRBV30,TRBD1,-
CASSLSPQSGGAAKNIQYF,TGTGCCAGCAGTTTATCCCCCCAGAGCGGGGGGGCGGCCAAAAACATTCAGTACTTC,TRBJ2-4,TRBV27,TRBD2,-
CASSFGAETRNEQFF,TGTGCCAGCAGCTTCGGGGCAGAAACTAGAAATGAGCAGTTCTTC,TRBJ2-1,TRBV7-9,-,-
CSVDVGGNTIYF,TGCAGCGTTGATGTAGGGGGAAACACCATATATTTT,TRBJ1-3,TRBV29-1,-,-
CAISGQTGTARQETQYF,TGTGCCATCAGTGGACAGACTGGGACAGCCCGCCAAGAGACCCAGTACTTC,TRBJ2-5,TRBV10-3,TRBD1,-
CASSLSGGLNTQYF,TGTGCCAGCAGCTTAAGCGGGGGGCTAAATACGCAGTATTTT,TRBJ2-3,TRBV7-3,TRBD2,once
CASSYSLTGSYGYTF,TGTGCCAGCAGTTACTCCTTGACGGGATCCTATGGCTACACCTTC,TRBJ1-2,TRBV6-6,-,-
CASSQEGQALPVAEQYF,TGCGCCAGCAGCCAAGAAGGACAGGCGCTTCCCGTGGCCGAGCAGTACTTC,TRBJ2-7,TRBV4-1,TRBD1,-